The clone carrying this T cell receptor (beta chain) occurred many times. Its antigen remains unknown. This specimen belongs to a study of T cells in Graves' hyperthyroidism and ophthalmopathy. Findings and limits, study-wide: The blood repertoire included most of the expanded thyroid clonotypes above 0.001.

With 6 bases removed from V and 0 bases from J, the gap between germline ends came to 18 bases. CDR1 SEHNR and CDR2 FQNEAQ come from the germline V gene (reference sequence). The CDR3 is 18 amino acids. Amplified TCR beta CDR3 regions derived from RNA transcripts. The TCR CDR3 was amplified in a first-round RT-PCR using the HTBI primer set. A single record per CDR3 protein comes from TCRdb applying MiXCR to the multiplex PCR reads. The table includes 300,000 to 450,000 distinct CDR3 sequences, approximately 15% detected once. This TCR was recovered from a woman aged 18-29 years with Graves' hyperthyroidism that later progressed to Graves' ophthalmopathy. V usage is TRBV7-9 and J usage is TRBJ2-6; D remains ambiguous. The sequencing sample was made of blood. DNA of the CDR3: TGTGCCAGCAGGCACTCCTACAGACTCGACTCTGGGGCCAACGTCCTGACTTTC. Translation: CASRHSYRLDSGANVLTF.